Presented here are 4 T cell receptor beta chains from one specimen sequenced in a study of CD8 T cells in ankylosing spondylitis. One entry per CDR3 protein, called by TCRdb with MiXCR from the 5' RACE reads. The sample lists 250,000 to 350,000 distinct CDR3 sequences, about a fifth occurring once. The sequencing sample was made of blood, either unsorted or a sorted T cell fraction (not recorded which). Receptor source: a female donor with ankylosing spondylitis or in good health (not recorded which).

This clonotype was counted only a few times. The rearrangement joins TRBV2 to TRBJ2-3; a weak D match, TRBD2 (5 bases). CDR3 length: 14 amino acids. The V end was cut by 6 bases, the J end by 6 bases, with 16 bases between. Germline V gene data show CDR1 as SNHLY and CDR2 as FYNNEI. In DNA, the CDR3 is TGTGCCAGCAGCGTGCGGGTCGGAACGGATACGCAGTATTTT. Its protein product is CASSVRVGTDTQYF.

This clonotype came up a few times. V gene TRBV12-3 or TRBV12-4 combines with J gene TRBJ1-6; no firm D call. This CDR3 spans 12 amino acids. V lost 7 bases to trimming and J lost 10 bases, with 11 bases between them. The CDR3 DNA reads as TGTGCCAGCACCATCGGCCGGTCACCCCTCCACTTT. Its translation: CASTIGRSPLHF.

For the CDR3, the DNA is TGTGCCAGCTCACCACGGGGACAGCTGAACACTGAAGCTTTCTTT. Its protein product is CASSPRGQLNTEAFF. This chain connects TRBV18 to TRBJ1-1, with 7 bases lining up with TRBD1. Germline trimming cut 1 base from V and 0 bases from J; bases unmatched to any gene: 2. In germline, CDR1 is KGHSH, CDR2 LQKENI. The CDR3 is 15 amino acids.

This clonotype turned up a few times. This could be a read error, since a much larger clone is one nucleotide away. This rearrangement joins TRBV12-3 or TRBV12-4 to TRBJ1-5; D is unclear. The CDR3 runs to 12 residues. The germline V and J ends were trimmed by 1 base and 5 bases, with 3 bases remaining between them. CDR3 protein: CASSLVDQPQHF. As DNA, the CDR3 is TGTGCCAGCAGTTTAGTGGATCAGCCCCAGCATTTT.